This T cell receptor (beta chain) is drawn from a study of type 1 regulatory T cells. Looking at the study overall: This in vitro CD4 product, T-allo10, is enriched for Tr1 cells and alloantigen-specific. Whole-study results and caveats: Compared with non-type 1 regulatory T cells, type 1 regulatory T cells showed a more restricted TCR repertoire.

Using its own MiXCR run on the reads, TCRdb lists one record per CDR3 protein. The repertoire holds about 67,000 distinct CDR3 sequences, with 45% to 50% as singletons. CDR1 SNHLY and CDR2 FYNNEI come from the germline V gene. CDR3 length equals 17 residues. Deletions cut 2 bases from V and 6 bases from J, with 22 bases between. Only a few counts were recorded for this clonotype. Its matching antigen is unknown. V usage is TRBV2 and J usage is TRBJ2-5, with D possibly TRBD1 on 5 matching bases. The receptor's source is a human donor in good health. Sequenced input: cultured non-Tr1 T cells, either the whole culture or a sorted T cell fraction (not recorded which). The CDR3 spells CASSESQGYVGEKTQYF. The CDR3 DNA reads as TGTGCCAGCAGTGAAAGTCAGGGATATGTAGGTGAAAAGACCCAGTACTTC.